This T cell receptor (beta chain) comes out of a study of PD-L1 blockade in urothelial cancer (dated by TCRdb to the late 2010s). General notes on the study: Therapy was started at some point between 2013 and 2015 for all patients, and atezolizumab 1,200 mg was administered intravenously every 3 weeks. Patients had an ECOG performance status of 0 or 1 and had received between 0 and 3 prior chemotherapy regimens. Durable clinical benefit meant progression-free survival longer than 6 months, and TCR features were also tested against progression-free and overall survival. Blood samples were analyzed at two time points: 3 weeks after treatment start (second dose) and 6 weeks after treatment start. Pretreatment tumor samples and matched peripheral blood, collected serially before and after atezolizumab treatment, underwent TCR sequencing. Whole exome sequencing and RNA sequencing of pretreatment tumors were performed alongside TCR sequencing in the same patients. Blood samples gave a median of about 150,000 T cells and approximately 85,000 unique TCRs, with a median clonality of approximately 0.08. Somatic, immune and clinical correlates of response to PD-L1 blockade with atezolizumab in urothelial cancer were the focus of an exploratory multi-omic analysis. About 85% of the roughly 29 patients were males with bladder-origin urothelial cancer, and about 60% of the roughly 29 reported a prior smoking history. Around 29 patients had pretreatment blood TCR-seq, about 25 had at least one posttreatment blood collection, and about 25 had tumor TCR-seq. Roughly 10 patients reached durable clinical benefit, while 15 to 20 patients did not. Study-wide findings and limitations: Improved progression-free and overall survival was found to be associated with pretreatment peripheral blood TCR clonality below the median. Patients with durable benefit showed greater expansion of tumor-associated TCR clones in peripheral blood 3 weeks after starting treatment (n of about 20, p = 0.022). Because the sample size was small (n ≈ 29) and many exploratory analyses were performed, the results are intended to be hypothesis-generating.

To estimate absolute template abundance from read counts, synthetic TCR analog templates were spiked into each PCR. The immunoSEQ assay used bias-controlled V and J gene primers to amplify TCRbeta CDR3 regions from genomic DNA. Rearranged TCRbeta segments were sequenced at approximately 20X coverage. The study's processing was this. Sequencing errors were corrected by clustering, and CDR3s were annotated against IMGT so that V, D and J genes could be assigned. Out-of-frame and stop-codon sequences were excluded, and only productive TCRbeta rearrangements were used in downstream analyses. Clonality was computed as one minus Shannon entropy normalized by the log of the number of unique productive sequences. Fisher's exact test with Benjamini-Hochberg correction, using a cutoff of adjusted p below 0.01, was how clones that differed between time points or between blood and tumor were identified. TCRdb took over this immuneACCESS table, retaining in-frame rearrangements with V and J assigned. Such tables are incomplete; in checked studies, under half of the missing clones stem from an unresolved V gene, and the remainder is unexplained. D and trimming come from the DNA, and the V and J calls and clone size come from that table. This sample gives under 35,000 clones in total; around nine tenths of them show up just once. The ten largest clonotypes hold 1.5% to 2% of the sample.

The cohort included 25 to 30 patients with locally advanced or metastatic urothelial carcinoma who were treated at Memorial Sloan Kettering on a trial protocol. Peripheral blood mononuclear cells were collected from each patient pretreatment and during treatment, giving between 1 and 8 total time points per patient. The Qiagen DNeasy Blood extraction kit was used to purify genomic DNA from total PBMCs and tumor samples. PBMCs were collected pretreatment and during treatment, and were isolated and stored as previously described. A note on this clone: Its antigen target is currently unknown. The record has no base qualities; no much larger clone is one base away.

The CDR3 has 12 amino acids, counting the end cysteine and phenylalanine. CDR3 DNA only is kept here, 36 bases in frame from base 1. Taken from the germline V gene, the CDR1 and CDR2 loops are MDHEN and SYDVKM. V is cut back by 10 bases and J by 8 bases, with 10 bases in the junction unmatched. The chain is encoded by TRBV28 joined to TRBJ1-2, and TRBD1 matches 7 of the central bases. The source is a man over 45 with urothelial cancer. The starting material was PBMCs, obtained around atezolizumab (anti-PD-L1) treatment. The CDR3 in this case is CATLPGQKGYTF. The DNA sequence is as follows: TGTGCCACCCTACCGGGACAGAAAGGCTACACCTTC.